This TCR beta chain was identified during a study of control samples from healthy donors and cancer patients (TCRdb year 2020). V and J lose 6 bases and 8 bases, and a span of 16 bases separates them. CDR1 is given as MNHEY and CDR2 as SVGAGI, both from the germline V gene. The CDR3 goes from the cysteine to the phenylalanine over 13 residues. Solely the CDR3 DNA is kept, with 39 bases framed from the first base. Comments on this clone: The specificity of this receptor is unknown. The record has no base qualities; no much larger clone is one base away.

Receptors were amplified or captured by the immunoSEQ multiplex PCR assay. The table was pulled from immuneACCESS by TCRdb, which kept in-frame rearrangements only. Such tables lose some clones; where checked, under half of the loss comes from unresolved V genes, and the rest has no known cause. In this sample the table shows 150,000 or so clones, approximately 96% of which occur a single time. More than 8% of the sample rests with the top ten. The rearrangement combines TRBV6-5 with TRBJ1-1; perhaps TRBD1 is the D gene, with 5 bases matching. The origin of this receptor is a woman in her 40s in good health. Source material: blood. The CDR3 protein is CASRPGSQLEAFF. The DNA is TGTGCCAGCAGGCCAGGGAGCCAACTAGAAGCTTTCTTT.